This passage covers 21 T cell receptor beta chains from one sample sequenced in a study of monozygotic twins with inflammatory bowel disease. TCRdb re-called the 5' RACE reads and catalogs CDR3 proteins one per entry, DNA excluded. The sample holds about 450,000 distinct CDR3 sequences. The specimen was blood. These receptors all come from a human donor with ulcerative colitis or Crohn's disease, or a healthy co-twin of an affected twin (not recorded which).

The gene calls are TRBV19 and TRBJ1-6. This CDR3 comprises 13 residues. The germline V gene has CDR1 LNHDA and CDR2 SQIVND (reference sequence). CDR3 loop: CASRRSVDSPLHF.

This CDR3 reads CASARTSGQETQYF. This chain uses TRBV12-5 with TRBJ2-5; TCRdb returns TRBD2, unconfirmable since there is no DNA. The CDR3 has 14 residues. CDR1 and CDR2 from the germline V gene are LGHNT and FRNRAP.

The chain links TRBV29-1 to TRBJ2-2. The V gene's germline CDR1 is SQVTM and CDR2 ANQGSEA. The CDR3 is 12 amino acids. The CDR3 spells CSVEKGTGELFF.

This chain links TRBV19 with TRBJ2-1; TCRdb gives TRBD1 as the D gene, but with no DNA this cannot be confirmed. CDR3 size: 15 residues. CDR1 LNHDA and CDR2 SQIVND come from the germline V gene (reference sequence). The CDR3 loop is CASSISRGQYNEQFF.

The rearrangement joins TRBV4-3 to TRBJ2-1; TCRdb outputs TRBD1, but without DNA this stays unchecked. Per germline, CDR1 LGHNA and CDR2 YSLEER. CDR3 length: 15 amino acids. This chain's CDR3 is CASSQDLGGLGEQFF.

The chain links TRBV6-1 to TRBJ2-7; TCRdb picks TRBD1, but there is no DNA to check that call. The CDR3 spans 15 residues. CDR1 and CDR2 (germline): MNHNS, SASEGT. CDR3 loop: CASTFDRDRGYEQYF.

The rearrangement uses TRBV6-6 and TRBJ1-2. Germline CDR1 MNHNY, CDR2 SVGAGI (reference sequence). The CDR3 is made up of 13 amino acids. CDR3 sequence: CASKRSEGLGYTF.

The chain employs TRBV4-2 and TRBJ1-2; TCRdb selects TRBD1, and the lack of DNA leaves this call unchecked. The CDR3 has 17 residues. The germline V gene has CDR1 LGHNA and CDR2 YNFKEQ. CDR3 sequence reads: CASSPEGRVTENYGYTF.

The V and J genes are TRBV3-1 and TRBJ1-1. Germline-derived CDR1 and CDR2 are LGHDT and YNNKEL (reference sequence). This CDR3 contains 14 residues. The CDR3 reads CASSQSGMNTEALF. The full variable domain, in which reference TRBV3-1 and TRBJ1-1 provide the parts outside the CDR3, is DTAVSQTPKYLVTQMGNDKSIKCEQNLGHDTMYWYKQDSKKFLKIMFSYNNKELIINETVPNRFSPKSPDKAHLNLHINSLELGDSAVYFCASSQSGMNTEALFGQGTRLTVV.

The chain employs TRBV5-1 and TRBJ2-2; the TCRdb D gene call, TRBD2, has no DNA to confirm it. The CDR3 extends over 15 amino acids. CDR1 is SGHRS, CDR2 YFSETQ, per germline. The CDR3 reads CASVLLAGATGELFF.

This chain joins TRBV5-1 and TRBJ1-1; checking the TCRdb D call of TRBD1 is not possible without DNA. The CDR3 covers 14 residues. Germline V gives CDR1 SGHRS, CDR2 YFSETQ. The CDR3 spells CASSSLGTDTEAFF. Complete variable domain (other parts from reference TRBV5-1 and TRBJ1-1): KAGVTQTPRYLIKTRGQQVTLSCSPISGHRSVSWYQQTPGQGLQFLFEYFSETQRNKGNFPGRFSGRQFSNSRSEMNVSTLELGDSALYLCASSSLGTDTEAFFGQGTRLTVV.

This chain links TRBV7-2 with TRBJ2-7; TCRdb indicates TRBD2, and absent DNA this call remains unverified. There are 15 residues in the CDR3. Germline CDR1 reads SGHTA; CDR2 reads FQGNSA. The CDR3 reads CASSAQRGLSYEQYF.

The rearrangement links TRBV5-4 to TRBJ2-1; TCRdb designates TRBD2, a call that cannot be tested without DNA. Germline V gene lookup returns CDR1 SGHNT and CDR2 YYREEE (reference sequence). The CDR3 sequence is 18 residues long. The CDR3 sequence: CASSPGLAGSKGFNEQFF. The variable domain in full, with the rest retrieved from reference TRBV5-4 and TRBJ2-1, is ETGVTQSPTHLIKTRGQQVTLRCSSQSGHNTVSWYQQALGQGPQFIFQYYREEENGRGNFPPRFSGLQFPNYSSELNVNALELDDSALYLCASSPGLAGSKGFNEQFFGPGTRLTVL.

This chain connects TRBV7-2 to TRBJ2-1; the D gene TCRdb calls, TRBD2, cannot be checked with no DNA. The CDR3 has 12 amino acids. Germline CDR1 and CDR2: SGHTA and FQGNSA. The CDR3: CASSDPGGSGFF. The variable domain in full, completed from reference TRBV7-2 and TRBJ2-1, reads GAGVSQSPSNKVTEKGKDVELRCDPISGHTALYWYRQSLGQGLEFLIYFQGNSAPDKSGLPSDRFSAERTGGSVSTLTIQRTQQEDSAVYLCASSDPGGSGFFGPGTRLTVL.

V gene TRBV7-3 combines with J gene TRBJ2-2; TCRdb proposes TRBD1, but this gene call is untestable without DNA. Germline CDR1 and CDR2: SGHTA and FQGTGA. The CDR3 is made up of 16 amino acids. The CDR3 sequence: CASSLGTGGLTGELFF.

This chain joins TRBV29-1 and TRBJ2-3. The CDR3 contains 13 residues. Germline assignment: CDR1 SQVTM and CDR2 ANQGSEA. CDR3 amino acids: CSVVGRITDTQYF.

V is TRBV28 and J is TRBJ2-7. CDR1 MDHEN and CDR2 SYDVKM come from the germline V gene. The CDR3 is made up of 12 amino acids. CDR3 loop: CASSSSSGEQYF.

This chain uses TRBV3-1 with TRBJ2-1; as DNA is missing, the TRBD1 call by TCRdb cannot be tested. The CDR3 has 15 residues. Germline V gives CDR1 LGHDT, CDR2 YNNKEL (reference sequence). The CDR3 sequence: CASSQETGSYNEQFF.

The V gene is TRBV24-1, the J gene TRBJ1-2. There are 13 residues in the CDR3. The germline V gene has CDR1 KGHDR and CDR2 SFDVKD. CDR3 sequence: CATSDSDGYGYTF.

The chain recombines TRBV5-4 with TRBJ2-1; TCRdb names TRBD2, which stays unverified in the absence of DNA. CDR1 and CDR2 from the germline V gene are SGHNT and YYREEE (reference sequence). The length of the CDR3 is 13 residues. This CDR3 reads CASRAPGLAPQFF.

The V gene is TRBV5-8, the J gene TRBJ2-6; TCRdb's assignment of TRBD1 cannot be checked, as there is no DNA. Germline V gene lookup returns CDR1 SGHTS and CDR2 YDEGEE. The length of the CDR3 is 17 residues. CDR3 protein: CASSFGDRVKGANVLTF.